The clone carrying this T cell receptor beta chain occurred once. Its matching antigen is unknown. Time point defined: pretreatment peripheral blood. Some clones are missing from TCRdb's copy, which holds only in-frame ones; the method was immunoSEQ multiplex PCR. The table records 45,000 or so clones, 80% to 85% of them present only once. The data were obtained in a study of PD-L1 blockade in urothelial cancer. At the level of the study: Male sex and bladder-origin urothelial cancer characterized about 85% of the roughly 30 patients. Per blood sample, T cells had a median of around 140,000. Study-level points and caveats: Durable benefit accompanied greater 3-week expansion of tumor-associated blood clones.

The TCR sequence derives from a man between 50 and 59 years old with urothelial cancer. The sequencing used PBMCs, collected around atezolizumab (anti-PD-L1) treatment.

The CDR3 sequence: CASSTNPGGGNIQYF. The DNA of the CDR3 is TGTGCCAGTAGTACGAACCCCGGGGGGGGAAACATTCAGTACTTC. The chain joins TRBV19 to TRBJ2-4; 8 nucleotides match TRBD2. The germline CDR1 and CDR2 sequences are LNHDA and SQIVND (reference sequence). CDR3 length: 15 amino acids. Trimming removed 4 bases from V and 6 bases from J; junction bases left unmatched: 8.